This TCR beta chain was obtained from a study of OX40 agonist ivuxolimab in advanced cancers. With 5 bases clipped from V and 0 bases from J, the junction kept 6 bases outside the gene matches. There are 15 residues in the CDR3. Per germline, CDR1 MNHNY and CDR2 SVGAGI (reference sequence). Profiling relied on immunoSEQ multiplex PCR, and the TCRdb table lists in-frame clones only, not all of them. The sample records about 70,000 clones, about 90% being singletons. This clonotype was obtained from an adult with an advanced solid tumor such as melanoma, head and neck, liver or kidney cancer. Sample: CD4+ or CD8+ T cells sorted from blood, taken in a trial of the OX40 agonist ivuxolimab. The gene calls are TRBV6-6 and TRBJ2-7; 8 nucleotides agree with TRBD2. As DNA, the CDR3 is TGTGCCAGCAGTCTTAATAGCGGGAACTCCTACGAGCAGTACTTC. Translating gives CASSLNSGNSYEQYF.